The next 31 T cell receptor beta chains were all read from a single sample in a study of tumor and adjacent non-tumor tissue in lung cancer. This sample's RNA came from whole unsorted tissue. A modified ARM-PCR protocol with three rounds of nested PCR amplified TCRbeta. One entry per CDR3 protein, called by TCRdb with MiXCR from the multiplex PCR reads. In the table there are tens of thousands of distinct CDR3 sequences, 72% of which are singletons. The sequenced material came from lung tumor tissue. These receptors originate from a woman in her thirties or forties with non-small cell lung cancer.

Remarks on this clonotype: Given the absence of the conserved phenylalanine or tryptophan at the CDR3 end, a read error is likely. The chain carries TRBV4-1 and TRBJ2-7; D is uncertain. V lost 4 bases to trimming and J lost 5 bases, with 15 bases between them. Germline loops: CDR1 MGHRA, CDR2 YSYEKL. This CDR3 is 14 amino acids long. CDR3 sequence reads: CASSRSLGSHEQYL. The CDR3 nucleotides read TGCGCCAGCAGCCGAAGTCTGGGATCCCACGAGCAGTACTTA.

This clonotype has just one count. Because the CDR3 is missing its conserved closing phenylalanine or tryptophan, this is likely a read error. The CDR3 coding sequence is TGTGCCAGTAGCCGGGGGATAGCGGGAGCAGGAGATACGCAGTATATT. Translating it yields CASSRGIAGAGDTQYI. The V call is TRBV11-3, the J call TRBJ2-3, with TRBD2 matching 9 bases. Trimming at V came to 9 bases and at J to 5 bases, leaving 15 bases not matched to a gene. Germline CDR1 and CDR2: SGHNT and YENEEA. This CDR3 region has 16 residues.

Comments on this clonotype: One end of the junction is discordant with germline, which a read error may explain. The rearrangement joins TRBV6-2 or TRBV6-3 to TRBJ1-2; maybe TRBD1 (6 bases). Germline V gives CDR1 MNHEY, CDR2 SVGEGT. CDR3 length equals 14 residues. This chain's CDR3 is CASNWKGVTYAYTF. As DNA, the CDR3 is TGTGCCAGCAATTGGAAGGGGGTTACCTATGCCTACACCTTC.

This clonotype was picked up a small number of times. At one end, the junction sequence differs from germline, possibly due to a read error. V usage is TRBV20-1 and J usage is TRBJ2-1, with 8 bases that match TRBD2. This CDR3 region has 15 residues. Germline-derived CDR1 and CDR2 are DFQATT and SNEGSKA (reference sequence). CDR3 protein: CSARGRGGLYNEQLF. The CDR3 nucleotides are TGCAGTGCCAGAGGTCGGGGGGGGCTGTACAATGAGCAGCTCTTC.

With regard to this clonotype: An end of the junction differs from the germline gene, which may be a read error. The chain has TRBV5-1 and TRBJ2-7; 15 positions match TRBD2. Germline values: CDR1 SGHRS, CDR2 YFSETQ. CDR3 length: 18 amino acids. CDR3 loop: CASSEPGLAGGYSYEKYF. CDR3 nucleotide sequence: TGCGCCAGCAGTGAACCGGGACTAGCGGGAGGTTACTCCTACGAGAAGTACTTC.

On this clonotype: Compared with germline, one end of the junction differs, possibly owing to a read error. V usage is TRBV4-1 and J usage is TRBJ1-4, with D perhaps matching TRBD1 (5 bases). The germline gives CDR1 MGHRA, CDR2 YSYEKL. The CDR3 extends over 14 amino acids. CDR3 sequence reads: CASSYSGWGEKLFF. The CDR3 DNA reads TGCGCCAGCAGCTACTCAGGGTGGGGTGAAAAGCTGTTTTTT.

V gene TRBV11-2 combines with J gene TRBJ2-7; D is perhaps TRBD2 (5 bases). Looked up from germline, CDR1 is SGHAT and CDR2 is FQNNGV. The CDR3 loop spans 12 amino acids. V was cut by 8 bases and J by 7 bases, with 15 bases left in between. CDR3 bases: TGTGCCAGCGCCGGCCTCGGGGTAGAGCAGTACTTC. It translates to CASAGLGVEQYF.

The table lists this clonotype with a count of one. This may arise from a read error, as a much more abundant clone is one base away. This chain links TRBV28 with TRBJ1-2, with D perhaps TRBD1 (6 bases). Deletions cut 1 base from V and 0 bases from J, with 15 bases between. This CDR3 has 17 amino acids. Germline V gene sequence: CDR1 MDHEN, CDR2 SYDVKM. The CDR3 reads CASSLSGGTPSNYGYTF. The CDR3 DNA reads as TGTGCCAGCAGTTTATCCGGAGGGACACCATCTAACTATGGCTACACCTTC.

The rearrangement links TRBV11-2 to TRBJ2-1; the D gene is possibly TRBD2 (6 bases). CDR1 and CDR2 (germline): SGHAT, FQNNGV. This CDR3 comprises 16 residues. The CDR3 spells CASGKTLAAVYNEQFF. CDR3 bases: TGTGCAAGCGGCAAGACACTAGCTGCAGTGTACAATGAGCAGTTCTTC.

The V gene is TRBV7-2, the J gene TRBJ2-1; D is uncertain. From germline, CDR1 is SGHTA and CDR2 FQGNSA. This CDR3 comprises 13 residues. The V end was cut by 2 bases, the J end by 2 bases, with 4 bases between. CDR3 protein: CTSSLYAYNEQFF. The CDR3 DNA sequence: TGTACCAGCAGCTTATATGCCTACAATGAGCAGTTCTTC.

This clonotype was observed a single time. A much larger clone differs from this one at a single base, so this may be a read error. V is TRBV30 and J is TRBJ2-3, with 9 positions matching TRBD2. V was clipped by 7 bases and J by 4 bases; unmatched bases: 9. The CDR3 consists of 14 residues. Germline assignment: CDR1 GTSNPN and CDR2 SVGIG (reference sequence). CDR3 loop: CASILAGASDTQYF. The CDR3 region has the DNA TGTGCCTCGATACTAGCGGGTGCATCAGATACGCAGTATTTT.

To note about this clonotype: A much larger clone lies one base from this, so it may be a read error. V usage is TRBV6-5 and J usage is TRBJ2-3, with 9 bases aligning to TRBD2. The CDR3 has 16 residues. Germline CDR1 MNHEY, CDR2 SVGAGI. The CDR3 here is CAGRRGLAWRTDTQYF. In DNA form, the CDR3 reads TGTGCCGGCAGAAGGGGACTAGCTTGGAGGACAGATACGCAGTATTTT.

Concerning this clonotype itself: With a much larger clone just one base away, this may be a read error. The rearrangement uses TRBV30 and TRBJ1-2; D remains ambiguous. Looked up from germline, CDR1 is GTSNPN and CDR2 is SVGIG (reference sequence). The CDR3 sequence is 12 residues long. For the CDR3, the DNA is TGTGCCTGGAGTGTATCAGGCTATGACTACACCTTC. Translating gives CAWSVSGYDYTF.

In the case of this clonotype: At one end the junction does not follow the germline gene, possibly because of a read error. The CDR3 coding sequence is TGTGCCAGCGGCGGGGTCAGCATAGATACGCAGTATTTT. It codes for CASGGVSIDTQYF. The gene calls are TRBV6-1 and TRBJ2-3; tentatively, D is TRBD2 (6 bases). In germline, CDR1 is MNHNS, CDR2 SASEGT. The length of the CDR3 is 13 residues.

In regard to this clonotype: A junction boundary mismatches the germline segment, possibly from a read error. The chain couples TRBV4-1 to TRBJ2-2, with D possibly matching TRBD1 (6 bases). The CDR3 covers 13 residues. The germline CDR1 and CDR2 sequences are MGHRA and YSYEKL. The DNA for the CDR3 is TGCGCCGGCAGGGGATCGGGCATCGGGGAGCTGTTTTTT. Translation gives CAGRGSGIGELFF.

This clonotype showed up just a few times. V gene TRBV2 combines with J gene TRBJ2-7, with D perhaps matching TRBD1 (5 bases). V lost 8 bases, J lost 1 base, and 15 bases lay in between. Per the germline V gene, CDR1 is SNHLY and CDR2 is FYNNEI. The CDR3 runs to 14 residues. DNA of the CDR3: TGTGCCAGCCAATTCAGGGTCGGGTCCTACGAGCAGTACTTC. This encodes CASQFRVGSYEQYF. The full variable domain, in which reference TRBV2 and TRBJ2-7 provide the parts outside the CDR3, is EPEVTQTPSHQVTQMGQEVILRCVPISNHLYFYWYRQILGQKVEFLVSFYNNEISEKSEIFDDQFSVERPDGSNFTLKIRSTKLEDSAMYFCASQFRVGSYEQYFGPGTRLTVT.

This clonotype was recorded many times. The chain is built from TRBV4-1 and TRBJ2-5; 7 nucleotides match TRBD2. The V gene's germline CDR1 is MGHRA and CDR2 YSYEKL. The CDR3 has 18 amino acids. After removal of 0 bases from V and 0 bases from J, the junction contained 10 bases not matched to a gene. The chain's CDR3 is CASSQDLGRATHQETQYF. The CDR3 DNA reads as TGCGCCAGCAGCCAAGATTTAGGGAGGGCTACTCACCAAGAGACCCAGTACTTC.

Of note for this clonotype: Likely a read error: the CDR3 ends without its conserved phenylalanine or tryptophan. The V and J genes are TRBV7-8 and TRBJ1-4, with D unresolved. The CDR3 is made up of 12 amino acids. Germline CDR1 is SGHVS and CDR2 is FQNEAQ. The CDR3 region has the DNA TGTGTCAGCAGCTTAGACTCAGAAAAACTGTTTTCT. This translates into CVSSLDSEKLFS.

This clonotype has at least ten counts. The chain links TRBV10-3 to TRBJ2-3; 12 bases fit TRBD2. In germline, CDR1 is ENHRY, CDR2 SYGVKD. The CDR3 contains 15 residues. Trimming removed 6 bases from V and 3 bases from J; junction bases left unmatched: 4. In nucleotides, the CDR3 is TGTGCCATCAGCCCGACTAGCGGGAGTACAGATACGCAGTATTTT. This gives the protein CAISPTSGSTDTQYF.

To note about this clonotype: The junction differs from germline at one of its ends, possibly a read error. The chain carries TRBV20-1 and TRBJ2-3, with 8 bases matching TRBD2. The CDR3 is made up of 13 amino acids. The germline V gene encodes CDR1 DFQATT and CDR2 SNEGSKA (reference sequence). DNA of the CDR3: TGCAGTGCCCAACCGGGGGGGAAGGATACCCAGTGTTTT. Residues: CSAQPGGKDTQCF.

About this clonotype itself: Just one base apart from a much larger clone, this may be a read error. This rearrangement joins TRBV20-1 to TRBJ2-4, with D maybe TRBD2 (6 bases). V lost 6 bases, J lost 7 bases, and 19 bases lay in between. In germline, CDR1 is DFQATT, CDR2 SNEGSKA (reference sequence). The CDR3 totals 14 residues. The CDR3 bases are TGCAGTGCCGACCCCTGCGGGACCACGAACATTCAGTACTTC. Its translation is CSADPCGTTNIQYF.

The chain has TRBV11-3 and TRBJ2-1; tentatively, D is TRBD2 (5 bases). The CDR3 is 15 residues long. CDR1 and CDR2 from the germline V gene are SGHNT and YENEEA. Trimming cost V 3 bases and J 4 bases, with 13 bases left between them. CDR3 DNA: TGTGCCAGCAGCTTCTGCCACGGGGAGTACAATGAGCAGTTCTTC. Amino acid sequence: CASSFCHGEYNEQFF.

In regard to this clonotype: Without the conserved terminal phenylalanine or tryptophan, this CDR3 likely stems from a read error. For the CDR3, the DNA is TGTGCCAGTAGCTTAAAGTGGTCCAGCAACTACGATGAGCAGTTCATC. Amino acid sequence: CASSLKWSSNYDEQFI. The chain couples TRBV11-2 to TRBJ2-1; D is ambiguous. The germline CDR1 and CDR2 sequences are SGHAT and FQNNGV. The CDR3 has 16 amino acids.

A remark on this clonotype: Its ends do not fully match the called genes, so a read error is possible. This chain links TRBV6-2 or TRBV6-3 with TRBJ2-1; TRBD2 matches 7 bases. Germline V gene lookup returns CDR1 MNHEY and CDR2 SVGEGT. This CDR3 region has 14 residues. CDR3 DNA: TGTGCCAGCACGTCGATGCGGGAGCGAAATGAGCCGTTCTTC. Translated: CASTSMRERNEPFF.

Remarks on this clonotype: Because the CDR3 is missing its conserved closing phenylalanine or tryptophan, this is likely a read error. CDR3 DNA: TGTGCTAGCAGTCCGGGGACAGGGAGCGGCGAACAGTACATC. It codes for CASSPGTGSGEQYI. The V and J genes are TRBV11-3 and TRBJ2-7; 9 nucleotides match TRBD1. Germline assignment: CDR1 SGHNT and CDR2 YENEEA. CDR3 length: 14 amino acids.

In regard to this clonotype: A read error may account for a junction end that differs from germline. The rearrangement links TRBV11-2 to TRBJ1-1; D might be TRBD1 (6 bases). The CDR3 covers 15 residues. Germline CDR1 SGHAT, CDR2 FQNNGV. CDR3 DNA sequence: TGCGACAGCAGCTTACTCTCGGGGGGGGGCACTGAAGCTCTCTTT. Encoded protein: CDSSLLSGGGTEALF.

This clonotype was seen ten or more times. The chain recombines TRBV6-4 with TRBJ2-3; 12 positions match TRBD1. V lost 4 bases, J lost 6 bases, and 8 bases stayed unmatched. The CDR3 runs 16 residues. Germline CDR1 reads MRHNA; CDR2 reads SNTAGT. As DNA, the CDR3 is TGTGCCAGCAGTGCCTCCGGGACAGGGGGCGCGGATACGCAGTATTTT. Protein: CASSASGTGGADTQYF.

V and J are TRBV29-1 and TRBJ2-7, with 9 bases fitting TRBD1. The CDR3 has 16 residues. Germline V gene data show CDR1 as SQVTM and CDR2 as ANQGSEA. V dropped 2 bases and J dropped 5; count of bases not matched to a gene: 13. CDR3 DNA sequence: TGCAGCGTTGAATATCAGGGACAGGGTATAGAGGACGAGCAGTACTTC. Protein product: CSVEYQGQGIEDEQYF.

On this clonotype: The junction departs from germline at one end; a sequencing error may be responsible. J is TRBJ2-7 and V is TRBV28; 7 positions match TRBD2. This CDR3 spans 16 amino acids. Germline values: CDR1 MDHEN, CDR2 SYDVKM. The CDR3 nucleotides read TGTGCCAACAGTTTTGCTAGCGGAACTGGATCCTACGACCAGTACTTC. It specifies CANSFASGTGSYDQYF.

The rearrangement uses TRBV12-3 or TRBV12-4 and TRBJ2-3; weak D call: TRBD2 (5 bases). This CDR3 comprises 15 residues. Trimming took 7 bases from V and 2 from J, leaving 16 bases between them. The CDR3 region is CASTPRLIHTDTQYF. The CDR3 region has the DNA TGTGCCAGCACCCCCCGACTAATACACACAGATACGCAGTATTTT.

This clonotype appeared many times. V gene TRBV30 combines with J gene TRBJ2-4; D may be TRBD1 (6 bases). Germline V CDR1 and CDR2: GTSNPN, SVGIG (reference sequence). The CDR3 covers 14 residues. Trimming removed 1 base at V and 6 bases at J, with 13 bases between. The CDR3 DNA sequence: TGTGCCTGGAGTGGGGGGCCGGCGCTAAACATTCAGTACTTC. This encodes CAWSGGPALNIQYF. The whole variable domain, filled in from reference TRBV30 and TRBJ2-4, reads SQTIHQWPATLVQPVGSPLSLECTVEGTSNPNLYWYRQAAGRGLQLLFYSVGIGQISSEVPQNLSASRPQDRQFILSSKKLLLSDSGFYLCAWSGGPALNIQYFGAGTRLSVL.